The text below deals with one T cell receptor beta chain. This clone was picked up one time. The clone's antigen remains unknown. The record has no base qualities; no much larger clone is one base away. Additional DNA sequences in this sample encode the identical CDR3. The CDR3 regions of human TCRbeta chains were subjected to immunosequencing. The published analysis was carried out like this. Repertoire TCRs were checked for matches against a reference library of SARS-CoV-2-specific TCRs that had been generated using the MIRA antigen-specificity platform. Breadth meant the fraction of unique TCRs that were SARS-CoV-2-associated, whereas depth meant the fraction of total T cells that were SARS-CoV-2-associated. Each spike-specific TCR was assigned to its reactive spike region and to a CD4 or CD8 class using the MIRA data. Log10-transformed breadth and depth values were compared by one-way ANOVA with Sidak's multiple comparisons tests. TCRdb retrieved this table from immuneACCESS and kept in-frame rearrangements only. Not all clones are present; in checked studies, unresolved V genes account for under half, and no reason is known for the remainder. The V and J calls and clone size are taken from that table; D and trimming were inferred from the DNA. This sample is represented by fewer than 140,000 clones; 90% of them were singletons. About 4.9% of the sample goes to the ten largest clones.

The sample originates from a study of T cell responses to AZD1222 COVID-19 vaccine (dated by TCRdb to the early 2020s). General notes on the study: AZD1222 recipients given second doses at about 4 weeks or at about 12 weeks were pooled, since spike-specific TCR depth and breadth were not found to differ between the two schedules. Enrollment into the trials was organized by age into subgroups of 18-55, 56-69 and 70-plus years, and those subgroups contained approximately 150, 30 and 60 TCR-sequenced participants, respectively. TCR sequencing covered roughly 230 trial participants: 207 given two doses of AZD1222 and about 26 given two doses of MenACWY control vaccine. Broad study findings and their caveats: Because no day 14 peak-response samples were available, repertoires were characterized only after the peak T cell response. The vaccine-associated CD4 TCRs covered the entire spike protein, and the dominant responses fell in regions 160-218 and 743-854. Participants were mostly white British and included more females than males, and it was suggested by the authors that clonal diversity may have been underestimated. Epitopes outside the regions mutated in the B.1.351 and B.1.1.7 variants were reportedly recognized by nearly half of the unique spike-specific TCRs. Spike-specific TCR breadth and depth rose significantly after two AZD1222 doses compared with day 0 and with MenACWY recipients. In the small 56-69-year group, the increase in depth fell short of significance, most likely because of low power. Only five to seven AZD1222 recipients were SARS-CoV-2 seropositive at baseline, limiting conclusions about previously exposed vaccinees.

The junction carries 8 bases between V and J, which are trimmed by 0 bases and 1 base respectively. As encoded in the germline V gene, CDR1 is SGHRS while CDR2 is YFSETQ. The CDR3, cysteine through phenylalanine, is 14 amino acids long. Only the CDR3 region is kept as DNA, spanning 42 bases read in frame from base 1. What the time point label conveys for this sample: baseline before first vaccination. The vaccinee samples were drawn from two UK trials, COV001 and COV002, one of which was a single-blind randomized controlled phase 2/3 trial testing AZD1222 (ChAdOx1 nCoV-19) in healthy adults. For TCRbeta chain sequencing, PBMC samples were collected from trial participants at day 0 and at day 28 after the second dose.

The sequencing here drew on peripheral blood, taken on day 0 of AZD1222 vaccination. The clonotype originates from an adult in good health. The sequence is built from TRBV5-1 and TRBJ2-7; no D gene is confidently identified. The nucleotide sequence reads as follows: TGCGCCAGCAGCTTGGAGGGAAATTCCTACGAGCAGTACTTC. Its product reads: CASSLEGNSYEQYF.